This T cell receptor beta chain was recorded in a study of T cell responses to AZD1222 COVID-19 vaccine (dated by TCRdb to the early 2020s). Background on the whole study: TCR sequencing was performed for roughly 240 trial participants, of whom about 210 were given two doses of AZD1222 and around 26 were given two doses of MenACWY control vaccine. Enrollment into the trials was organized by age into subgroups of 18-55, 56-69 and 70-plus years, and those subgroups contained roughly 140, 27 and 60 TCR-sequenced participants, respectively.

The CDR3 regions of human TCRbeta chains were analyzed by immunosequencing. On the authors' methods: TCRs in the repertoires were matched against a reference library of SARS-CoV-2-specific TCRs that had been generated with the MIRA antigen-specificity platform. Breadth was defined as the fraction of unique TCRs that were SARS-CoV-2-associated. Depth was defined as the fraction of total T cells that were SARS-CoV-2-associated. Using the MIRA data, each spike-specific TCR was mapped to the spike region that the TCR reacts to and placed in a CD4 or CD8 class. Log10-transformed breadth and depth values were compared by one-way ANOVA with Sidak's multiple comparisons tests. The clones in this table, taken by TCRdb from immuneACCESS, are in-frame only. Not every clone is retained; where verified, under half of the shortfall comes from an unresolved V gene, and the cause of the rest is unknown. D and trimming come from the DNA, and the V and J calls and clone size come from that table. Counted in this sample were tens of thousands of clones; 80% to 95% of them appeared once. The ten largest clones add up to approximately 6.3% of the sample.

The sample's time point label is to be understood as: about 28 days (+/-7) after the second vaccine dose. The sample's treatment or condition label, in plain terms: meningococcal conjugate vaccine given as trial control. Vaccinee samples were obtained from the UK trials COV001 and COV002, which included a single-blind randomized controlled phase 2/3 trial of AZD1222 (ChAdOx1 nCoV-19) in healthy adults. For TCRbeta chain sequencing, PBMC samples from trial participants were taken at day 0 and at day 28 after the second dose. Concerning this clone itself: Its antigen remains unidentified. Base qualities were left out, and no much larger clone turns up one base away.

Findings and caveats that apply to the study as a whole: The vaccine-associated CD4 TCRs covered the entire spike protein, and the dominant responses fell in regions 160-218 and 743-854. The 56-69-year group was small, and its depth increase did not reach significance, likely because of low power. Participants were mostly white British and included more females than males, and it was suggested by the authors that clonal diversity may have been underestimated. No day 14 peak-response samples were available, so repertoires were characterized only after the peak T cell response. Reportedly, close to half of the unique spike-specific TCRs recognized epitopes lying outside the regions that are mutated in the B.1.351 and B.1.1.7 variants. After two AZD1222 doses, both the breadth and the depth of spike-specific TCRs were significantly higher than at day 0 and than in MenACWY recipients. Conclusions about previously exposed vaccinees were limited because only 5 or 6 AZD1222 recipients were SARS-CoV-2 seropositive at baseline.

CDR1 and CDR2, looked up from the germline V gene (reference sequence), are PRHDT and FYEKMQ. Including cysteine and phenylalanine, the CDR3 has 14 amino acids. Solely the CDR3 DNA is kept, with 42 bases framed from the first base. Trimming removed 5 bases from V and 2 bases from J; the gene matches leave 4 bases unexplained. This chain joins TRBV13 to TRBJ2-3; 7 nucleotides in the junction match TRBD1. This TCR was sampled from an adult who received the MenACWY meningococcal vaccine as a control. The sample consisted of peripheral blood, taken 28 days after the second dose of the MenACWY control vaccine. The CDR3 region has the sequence CASSPRGTTDTQYF. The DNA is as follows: TGTGCCAGCAGCCCCAGGGGGACCACAGATACGCAGTATTTT.